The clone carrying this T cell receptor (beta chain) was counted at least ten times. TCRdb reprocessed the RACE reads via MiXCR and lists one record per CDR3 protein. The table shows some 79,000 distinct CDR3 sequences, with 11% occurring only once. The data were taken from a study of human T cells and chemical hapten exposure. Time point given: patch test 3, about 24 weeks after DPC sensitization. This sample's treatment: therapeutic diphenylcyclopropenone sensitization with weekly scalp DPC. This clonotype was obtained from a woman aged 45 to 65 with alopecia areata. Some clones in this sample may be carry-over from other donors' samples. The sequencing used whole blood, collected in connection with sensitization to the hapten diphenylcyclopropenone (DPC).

This CDR3 is CSAQGTSGRALDTDTQYF. The CDR3 bases are TGCAGTGCTCAAGGGACTAGCGGGAGGGCCCTAGACACAGATACGCAGTATTTT. The gene calls are TRBV20-1 and TRBJ2-3; 16 bases map to TRBD2. V dropped 5 bases and J dropped 2; count of bases not matched to a gene: 10. CDR1 and CDR2 (germline): DFQATT, SNEGSKA (reference sequence). The length of the CDR3 is 18 residues.